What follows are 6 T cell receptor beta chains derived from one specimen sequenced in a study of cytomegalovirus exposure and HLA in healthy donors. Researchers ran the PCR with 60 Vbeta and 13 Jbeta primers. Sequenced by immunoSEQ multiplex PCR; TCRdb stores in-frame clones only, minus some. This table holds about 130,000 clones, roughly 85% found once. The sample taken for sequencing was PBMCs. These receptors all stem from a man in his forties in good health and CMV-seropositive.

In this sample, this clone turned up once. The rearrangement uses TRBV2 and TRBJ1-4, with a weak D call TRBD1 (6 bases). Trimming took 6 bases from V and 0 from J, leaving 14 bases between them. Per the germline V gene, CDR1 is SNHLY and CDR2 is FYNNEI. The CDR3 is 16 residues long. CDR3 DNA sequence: TGTGCCAGCAGCGAAAGACGGACAGCAACTAATGAAAAACTGTTTTTT. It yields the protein CASSERRTATNEKLFF.

The CDR3 protein is CASSLVRGANTEAFF. The CDR3 DNA reads as TGTGCCAGCAGCTTAGTCAGGGGGGCGAACACTGAAGCTTTCTTT. This rearrangement joins TRBV7-8 to TRBJ1-1; 7 bases align to TRBD1. Germline-derived CDR1 and CDR2 are SGHVS and FQNEAQ. The CDR3 spans 15 residues. V shed 1 base and J 1 base; nucleotides not matched to a gene: 3.

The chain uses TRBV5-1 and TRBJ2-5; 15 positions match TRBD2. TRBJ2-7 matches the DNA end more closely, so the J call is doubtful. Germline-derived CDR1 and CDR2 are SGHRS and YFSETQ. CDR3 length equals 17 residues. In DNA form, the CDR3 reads TGCGCCAGCAGCCCTGGACTAGCGGGAGGGCCTGGCGACGAGCAGTACTTC. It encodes CASSPGLAGGPGDEQYF.

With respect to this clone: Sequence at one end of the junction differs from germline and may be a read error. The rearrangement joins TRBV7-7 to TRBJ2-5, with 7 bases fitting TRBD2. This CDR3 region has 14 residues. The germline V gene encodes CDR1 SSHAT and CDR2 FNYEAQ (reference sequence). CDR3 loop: CASSTGTTKETQYF. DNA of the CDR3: TGTGCTAGCAGCACCGGGACTACGAAAGAGACCCAGTACTTC.

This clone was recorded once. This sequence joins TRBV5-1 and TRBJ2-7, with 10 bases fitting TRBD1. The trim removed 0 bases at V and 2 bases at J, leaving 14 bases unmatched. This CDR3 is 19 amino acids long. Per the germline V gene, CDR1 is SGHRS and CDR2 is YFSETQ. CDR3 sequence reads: CASSLAWGQGRNVPYEQYF. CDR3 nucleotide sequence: TGCGCCAGCAGCTTGGCCTGGGGACAGGGGCGTAACGTTCCCTACGAGCAGTACTTC.

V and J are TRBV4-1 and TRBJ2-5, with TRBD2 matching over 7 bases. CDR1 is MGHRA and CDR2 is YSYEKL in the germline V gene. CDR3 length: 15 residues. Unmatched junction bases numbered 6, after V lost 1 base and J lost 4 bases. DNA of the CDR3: TGCGCCAGCAGCCAAGTGCGGGGGTATCGAGAGACCCAGTACTTC. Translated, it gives CASSQVRGYRETQYF.